This T cell receptor beta chain was retrieved from a study of blood T cells in healthy people across ages. Concerning this clonotype itself: Its antigen is unknown.

The study isolated at least 7 million PBMCs from each sample. Study-level results: Measured against age, TCR beta diversity per million T cells decreased in a roughly linear manner. More naive CD4+ cells and higher diversity were found in long-lived than in aged donors.

The CDR3 sequence is 14 residues long. Germline loops: CDR1 KGHSH, CDR2 LQKENI. Between the trimmed V and J ends, which lost 6 bases and 0 bases, there was a span of 11 bases. Alongside a J-beta primer mix, a sample-barcoded 5' primer served in a second PCR lasting about 7 to 12 cycles. TCRdb used MiXCR to reprocess the 5' RACE reads, holding one entry per CDR3 protein. The sample has 1.5 million to 2 million distinct CDR3 sequences, roughly 32% seen once. The chain recombines TRBV18 with TRBJ2-5; tentatively, D is TRBD2 (6 bases). This clonotype originated in a woman aged 30 to 39 in good health. The specimen sequenced was blood. The CDR3 region is CASSSSAYQETQYF. The DNA for the CDR3 is TGTGCCAGCTCGTCTAGCGCATACCAAGAGACCCAGTACTTC.